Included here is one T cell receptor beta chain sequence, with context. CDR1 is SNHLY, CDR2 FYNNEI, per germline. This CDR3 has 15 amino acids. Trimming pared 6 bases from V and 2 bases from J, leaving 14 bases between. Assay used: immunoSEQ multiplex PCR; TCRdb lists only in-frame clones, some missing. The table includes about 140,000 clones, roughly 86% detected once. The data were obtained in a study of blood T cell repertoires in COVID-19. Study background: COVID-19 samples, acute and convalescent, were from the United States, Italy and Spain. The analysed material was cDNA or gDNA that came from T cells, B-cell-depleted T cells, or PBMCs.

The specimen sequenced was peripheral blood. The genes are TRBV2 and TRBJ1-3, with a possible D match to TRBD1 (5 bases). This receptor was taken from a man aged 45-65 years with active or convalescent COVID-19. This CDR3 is CASSRVGTPGNTIYF. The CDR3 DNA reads TGTGCCAGCAGCAGAGTTGGGACTCCTGGAAACACCATATATTTT.